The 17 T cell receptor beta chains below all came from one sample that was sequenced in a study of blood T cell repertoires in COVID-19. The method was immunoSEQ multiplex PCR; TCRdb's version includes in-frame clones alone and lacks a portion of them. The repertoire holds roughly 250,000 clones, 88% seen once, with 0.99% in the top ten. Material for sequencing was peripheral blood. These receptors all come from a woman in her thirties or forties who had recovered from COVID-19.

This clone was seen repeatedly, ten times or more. The CDR3 sequence is CASTRGWSTEAFF. The CDR3, as DNA: TGTGCCAGCACCAGAGGTTGGAGCACTGAAGCTTTCTTT. J is TRBJ1-1 and V is TRBV12-3 or TRBV12-4; D not certain. Trimming took off 7 bases at V and 4 bases at J, with 13 bases between the two ends. The CDR3 sequence is 13 residues long.

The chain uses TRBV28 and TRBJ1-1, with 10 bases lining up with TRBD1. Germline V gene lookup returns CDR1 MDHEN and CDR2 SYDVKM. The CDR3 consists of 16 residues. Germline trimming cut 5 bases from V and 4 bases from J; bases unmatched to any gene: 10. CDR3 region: CASSGARTGGGTEAFF. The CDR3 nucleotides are TGTGCCAGCAGTGGGGCCCGGACAGGGGGAGGCACTGAAGCTTTCTTT.

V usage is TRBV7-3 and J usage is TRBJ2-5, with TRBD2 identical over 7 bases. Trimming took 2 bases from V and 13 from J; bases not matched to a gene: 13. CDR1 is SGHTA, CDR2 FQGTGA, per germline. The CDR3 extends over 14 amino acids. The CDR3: CASSLSREAPRRYF. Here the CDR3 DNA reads TGTGCCAGCAGCTTATCACGGGAGGCCCCTCGACGGTACTTC.

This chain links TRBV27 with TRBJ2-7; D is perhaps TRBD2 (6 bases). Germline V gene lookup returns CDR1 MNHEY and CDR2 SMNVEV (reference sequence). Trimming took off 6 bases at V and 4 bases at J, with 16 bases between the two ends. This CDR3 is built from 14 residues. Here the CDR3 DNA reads TGTGCCAGCAGCCGAACCGGGGGATTTTACGAGCAGTACTTC. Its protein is CASSRTGGFYEQYF.

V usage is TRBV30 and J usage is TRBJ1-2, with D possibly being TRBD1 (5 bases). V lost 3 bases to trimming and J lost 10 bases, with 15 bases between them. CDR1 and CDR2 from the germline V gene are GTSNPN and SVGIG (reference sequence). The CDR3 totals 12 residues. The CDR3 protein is CAWSPIGGIYTF. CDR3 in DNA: TGTGCCTGGAGCCCAATCGGGGGGATCTACACCTTC.

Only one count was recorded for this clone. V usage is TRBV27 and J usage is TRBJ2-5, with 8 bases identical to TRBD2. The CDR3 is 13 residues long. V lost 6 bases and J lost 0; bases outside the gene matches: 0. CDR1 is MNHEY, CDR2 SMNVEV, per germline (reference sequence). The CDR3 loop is CASRLADQETQYF. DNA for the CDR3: TGTGCCAGCAGACTAGCGGACCAAGAGACCCAGTACTTC.

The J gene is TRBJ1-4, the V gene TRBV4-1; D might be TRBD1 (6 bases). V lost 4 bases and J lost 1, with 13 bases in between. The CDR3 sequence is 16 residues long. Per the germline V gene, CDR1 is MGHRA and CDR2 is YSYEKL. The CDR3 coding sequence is TGCGCCAGCAGCCGGGGGCGACACATAACTAATGAAAAACTGTTTTTT. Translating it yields CASSRGRHITNEKLFF.

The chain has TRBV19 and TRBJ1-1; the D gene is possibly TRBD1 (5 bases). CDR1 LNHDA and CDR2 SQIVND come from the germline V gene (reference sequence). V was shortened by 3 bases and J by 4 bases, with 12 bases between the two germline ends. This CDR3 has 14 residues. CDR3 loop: CASSIPGVGTEAFF. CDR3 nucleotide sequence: TGTGCCAGTAGTATTCCGGGGGTGGGCACTGAAGCTTTCTTT.

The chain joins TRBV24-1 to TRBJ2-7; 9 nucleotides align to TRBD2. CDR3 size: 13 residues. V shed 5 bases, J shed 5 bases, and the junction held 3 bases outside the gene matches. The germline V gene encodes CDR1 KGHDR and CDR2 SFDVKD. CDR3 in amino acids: CATSVSGRDEQYF. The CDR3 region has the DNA TGTGCCACCAGTGTTAGCGGGAGAGACGAGCAGTACTTC.

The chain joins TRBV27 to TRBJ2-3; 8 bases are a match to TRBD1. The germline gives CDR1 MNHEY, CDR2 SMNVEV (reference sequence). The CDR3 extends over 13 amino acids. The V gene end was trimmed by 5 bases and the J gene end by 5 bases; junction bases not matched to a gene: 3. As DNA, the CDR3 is TGTGCCAGCAGTCCCAGGGGGCGAGATACGCAGTATTTT. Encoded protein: CASSPRGRDTQYF.

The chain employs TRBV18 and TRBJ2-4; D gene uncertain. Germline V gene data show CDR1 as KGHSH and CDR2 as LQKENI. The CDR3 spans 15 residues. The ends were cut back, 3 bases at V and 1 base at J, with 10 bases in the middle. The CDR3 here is CASSPPGHAKNIQYF. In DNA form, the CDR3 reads TGTGCCAGCTCACCTCCAGGTCACGCCAAAAACATTCAGTACTTC.

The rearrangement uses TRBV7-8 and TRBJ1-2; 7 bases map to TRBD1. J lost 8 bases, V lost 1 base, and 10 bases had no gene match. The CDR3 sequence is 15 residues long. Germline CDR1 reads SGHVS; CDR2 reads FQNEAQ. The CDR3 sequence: CASSLGVKGQWGYTF. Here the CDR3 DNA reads TGTGCCAGCAGCTTAGGGGTTAAGGGACAGTGGGGCTACACCTTC.

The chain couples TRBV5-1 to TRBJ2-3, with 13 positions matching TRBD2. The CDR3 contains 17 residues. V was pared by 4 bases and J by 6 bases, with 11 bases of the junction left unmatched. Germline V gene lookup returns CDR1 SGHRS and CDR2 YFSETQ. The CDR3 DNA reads TGCGCCAGCAGCCTCGGACTAGCGGGAGCCGGGGGGGATACGCAGTATTTT. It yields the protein CASSLGLAGAGGDTQYF.

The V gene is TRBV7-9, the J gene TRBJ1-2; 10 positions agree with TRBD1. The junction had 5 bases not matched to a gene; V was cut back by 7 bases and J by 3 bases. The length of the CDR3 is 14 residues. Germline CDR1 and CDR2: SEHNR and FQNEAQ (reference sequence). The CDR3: CASTWGTGDYGYTF. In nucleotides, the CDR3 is TGTGCCAGCACCTGGGGGACAGGGGACTATGGCTACACCTTC.

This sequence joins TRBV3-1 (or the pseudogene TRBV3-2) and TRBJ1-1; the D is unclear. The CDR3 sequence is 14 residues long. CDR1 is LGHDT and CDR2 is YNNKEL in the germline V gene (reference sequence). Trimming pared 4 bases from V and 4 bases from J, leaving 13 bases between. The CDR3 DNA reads TGTGCCAGCAGCCTGAATTTCGCTAGCACTGAAGCTTTCTTT. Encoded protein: CASSLNFASTEAFF.

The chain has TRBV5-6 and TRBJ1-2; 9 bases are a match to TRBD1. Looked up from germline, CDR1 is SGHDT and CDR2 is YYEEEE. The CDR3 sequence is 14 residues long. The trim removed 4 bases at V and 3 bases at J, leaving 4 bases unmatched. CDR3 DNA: TGTGCCAGCAGCGGTACAGGGGGCGACTATGGCTACACCTTC. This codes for CASSGTGGDYGYTF.

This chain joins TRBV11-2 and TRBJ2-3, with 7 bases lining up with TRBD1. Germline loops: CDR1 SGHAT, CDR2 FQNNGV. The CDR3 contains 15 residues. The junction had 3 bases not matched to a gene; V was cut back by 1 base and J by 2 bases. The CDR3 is CASSLGTGFTDTQYF. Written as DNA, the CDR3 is TGTGCCAGCAGCTTAGGGACAGGTTTCACAGATACGCAGTATTTT.